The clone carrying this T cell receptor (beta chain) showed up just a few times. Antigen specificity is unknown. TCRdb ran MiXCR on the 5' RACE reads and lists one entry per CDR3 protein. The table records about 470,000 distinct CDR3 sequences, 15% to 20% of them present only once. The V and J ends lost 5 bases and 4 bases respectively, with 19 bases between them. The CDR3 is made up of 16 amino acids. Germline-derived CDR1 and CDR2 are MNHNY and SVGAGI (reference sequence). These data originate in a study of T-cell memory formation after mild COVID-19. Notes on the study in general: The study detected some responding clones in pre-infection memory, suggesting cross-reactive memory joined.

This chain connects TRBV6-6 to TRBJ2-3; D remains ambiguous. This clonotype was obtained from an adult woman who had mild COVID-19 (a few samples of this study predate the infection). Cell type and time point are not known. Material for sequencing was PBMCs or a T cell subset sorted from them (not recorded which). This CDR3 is CASSPGSLSFADTQYF. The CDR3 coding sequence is TGTGCCAGCAGTCCCGGGTCCCTCAGTTTCGCAGATACGCAGTATTTT.